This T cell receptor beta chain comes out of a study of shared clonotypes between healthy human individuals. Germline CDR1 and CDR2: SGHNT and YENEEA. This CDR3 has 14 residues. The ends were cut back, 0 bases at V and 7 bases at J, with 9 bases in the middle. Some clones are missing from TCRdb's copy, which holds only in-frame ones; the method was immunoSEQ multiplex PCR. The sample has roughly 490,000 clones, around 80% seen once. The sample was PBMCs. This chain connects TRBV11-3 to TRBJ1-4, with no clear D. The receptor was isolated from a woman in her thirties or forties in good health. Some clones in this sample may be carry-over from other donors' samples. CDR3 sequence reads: CASSLDRGIEKLFF. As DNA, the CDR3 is TGTGCCAGCAGCTTAGATCGAGGTATTGAAAAACTGTTTTTT.